Given below is one T cell receptor beta chain in context. Its target antigen remains unknown. Base qualities are missing; no much larger clone stands one base away. This sample is drawn from a study of blood T cell repertoires in COVID-19 (dated by TCRdb to about 2020). As for the study more broadly: Samples covering the acute and convalescent phases of COVID-19 were provided by collaborators in the United States, Italy and Spain. The dataset comprised deeply sampled blood TCRbeta repertoires from subjects exposed to, actively infected with, or recovered from COVID-19. HLA class I and class II types, where available, came from metadata supplied by the sample provider rather than from assay-based typing. The prospective study material was composed of cDNA or gDNA derived from T cells, B-cell-depleted T cells, or PBMCs. Samples came from the ongoing ImmuneRACE study (first 160 participants) plus 1,254 subjects from 6 global collaborators. The repertoires were released in a freely available public database meant as a resource for research on the immune response to SARS-CoV-2. A de-identified subject ID, COVID-19 status, age in years and sex were almost always included in the sample metadata.

The germline V gene provides CDR1 MDHEN and CDR2 SYDVKM. Trimming removed 3 bases from V and 4 bases from J, leaving 12 bases between the germline ends. CDR3 length: 14 amino acids, cysteine to phenylalanine. Only the CDR3 DNA stays, 42 bases, in frame from base 1. Beyond this particular receptor, the publication reports: How much clinical and demographic metadata was included differed by source and by participant, and the metadata was provided uncurated.

Collaborating institutions collected whole blood in K2EDTA tubes following their own protocols. For TCRbeta analysis, collaborators shipped samples in one of three forms: frozen whole blood, isolated PBMCs, or DNA extracted from either of those sample types. The immunoSEQ Assay, a bias-controlled multiplex PCR, was used to amplify TCRbeta CDR3 regions from genomic DNA. In the paper's pipeline: Nucleated cell counts per sample were estimated from amplification of reference gene primers within the assay. To quantify the absolute abundance of each unique TCRbeta CDR3 rearrangement, sequence reads were collapsed and filtered. Productive Simpson clonality was computed per sample as the square root of Simpson's diversity index over productive rearrangements. TCRdb re-hosts the immuneACCESS table, in-frame sequences only. Its copies lack some clones; in the studies checked, an unresolved V gene accounts for under half of them, and the cause for the rest is not known. The V and J calls and the clone size are those of that table, but D and trimming were determined from the DNA. The sample includes roughly 75,000 clones, with about 80% observed a single time. The top ten clones comprise 0.83% of the sample.

What was sequenced was peripheral blood. This receptor was obtained from a woman aged 65 to 85 with acute or convalescent COVID-19. The rearranged chain carries TRBV28 and TRBJ1-1; the D gene is unclear. The DNA sequence follows: TGTGCCAGCAGTTTTCAAGGGAGAGGCACTGAAGCTTTCTTT. This gives the protein CASSFQGRGTEAFF.